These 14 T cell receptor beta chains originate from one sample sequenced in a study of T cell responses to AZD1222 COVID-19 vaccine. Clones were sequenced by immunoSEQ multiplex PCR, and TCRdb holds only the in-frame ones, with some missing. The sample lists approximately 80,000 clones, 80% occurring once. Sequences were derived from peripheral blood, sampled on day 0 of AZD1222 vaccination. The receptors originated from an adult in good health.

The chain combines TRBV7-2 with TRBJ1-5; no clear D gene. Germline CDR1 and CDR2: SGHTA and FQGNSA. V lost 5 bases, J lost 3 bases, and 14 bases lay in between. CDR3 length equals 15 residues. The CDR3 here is CASSRGSGNNQPQHF. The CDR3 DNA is TGTGCCAGCAGCCGCGGGTCAGGAAACAATCAGCCCCAGCATTTT. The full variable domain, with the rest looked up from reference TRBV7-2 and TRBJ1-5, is GAGVSQSPSNKVTEKGKDVELRCDPISGHTALYWYRQSLGQGLEFLIYFQGNSAPDKSGLPSDRFSAERTGGSVSTLTIQRTQQEDSAVYLCASSRGSGNNQPQHFGDGTRLSIL.

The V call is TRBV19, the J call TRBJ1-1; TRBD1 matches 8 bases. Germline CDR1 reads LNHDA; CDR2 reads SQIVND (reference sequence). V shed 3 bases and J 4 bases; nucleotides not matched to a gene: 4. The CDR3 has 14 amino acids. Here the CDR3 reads CASSMQGAGTEAFF. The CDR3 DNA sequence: TGTGCCAGTAGTATGCAGGGGGCCGGCACTGAAGCTTTCTTT. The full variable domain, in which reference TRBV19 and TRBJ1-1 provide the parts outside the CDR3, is DGGITQSPKYLFRKEGQNVTLSCEQNLNHDAMYWYRQDPGQGLRLIYYSQIVNDFQKGDIAEGYSVSREKKESFPLTVTSAQKNPTAFYLCASSMQGAGTEAFFGQGTRLTVV.

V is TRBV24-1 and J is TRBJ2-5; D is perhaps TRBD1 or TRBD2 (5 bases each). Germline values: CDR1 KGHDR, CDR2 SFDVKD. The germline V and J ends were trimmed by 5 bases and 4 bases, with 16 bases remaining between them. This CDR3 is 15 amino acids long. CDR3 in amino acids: CATSGPGPVGETQYF. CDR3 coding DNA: TGTGCCACCAGTGGGCCGGGGCCTGTTGGAGAGACCCAGTACTTC.

This CDR3 is CASSTGYNEQFF. The CDR3 DNA follows: TGTGCCAGCAGTACAGGCTACAATGAGCAGTTCTTC. The chain has TRBV27 and TRBJ2-1; maybe TRBD1 (5 bases). This CDR3 has 12 residues. Germline values: CDR1 MNHEY, CDR2 SMNVEV (reference sequence). V gave up 5 bases and J gave up 3 bases, with 5 bases separating them.

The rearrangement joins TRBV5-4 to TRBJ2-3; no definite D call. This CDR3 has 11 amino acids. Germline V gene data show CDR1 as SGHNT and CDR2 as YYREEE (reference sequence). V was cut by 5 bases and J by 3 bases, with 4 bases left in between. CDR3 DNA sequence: TGTGCCAGCAGGACTACAGATACGCAGTATTTT. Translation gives CASRTTDTQYF. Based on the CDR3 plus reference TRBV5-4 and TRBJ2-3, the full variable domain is ETGVTQSPTHLIKTRGQQVTLRCSSQSGHNTVSWYQQALGQGPQFIFQYYREEENGRGNFPPRFSGLQFPNYSSELNVNALELDDSALYLCASRTTDTQYFGPGTRLTVL.

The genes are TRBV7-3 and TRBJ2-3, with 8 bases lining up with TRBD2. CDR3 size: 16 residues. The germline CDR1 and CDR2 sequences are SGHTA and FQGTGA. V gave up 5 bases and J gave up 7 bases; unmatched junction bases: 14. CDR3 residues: CASSVIGTRAENTQYF. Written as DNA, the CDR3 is TGTGCCAGCAGCGTAATCGGGACTAGGGCCGAGAATACGCAGTATTTT.

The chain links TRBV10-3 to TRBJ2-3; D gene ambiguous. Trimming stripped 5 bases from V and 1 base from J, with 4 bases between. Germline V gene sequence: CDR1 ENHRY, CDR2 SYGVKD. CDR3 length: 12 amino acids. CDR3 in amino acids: CAISSGTDTQYF. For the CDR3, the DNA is TGTGCCATCAGTAGCGGCACAGATACGCAGTATTTT.

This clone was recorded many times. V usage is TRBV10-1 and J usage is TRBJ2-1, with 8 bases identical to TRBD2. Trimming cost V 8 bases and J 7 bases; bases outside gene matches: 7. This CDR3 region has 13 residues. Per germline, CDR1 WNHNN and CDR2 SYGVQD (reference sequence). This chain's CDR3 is CASGTSGKNEQFF. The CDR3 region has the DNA TGCGCCAGCGGGACTAGTGGAAAGAATGAGCAGTTCTTC.

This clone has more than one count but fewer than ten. CDR3 bases: TGTGCCAGCAGTGCGAAGCATAACACTGAAGCTTTCTTT. Its protein product is CASSAKHNTEAFF. The chain recombines TRBV6-4 with TRBJ1-1, with D unclear. V gave up 4 bases and J gave up 2 bases, with 8 bases separating them. Germline values: CDR1 MRHNA, CDR2 SNTAGT. The CDR3 runs 13 residues.

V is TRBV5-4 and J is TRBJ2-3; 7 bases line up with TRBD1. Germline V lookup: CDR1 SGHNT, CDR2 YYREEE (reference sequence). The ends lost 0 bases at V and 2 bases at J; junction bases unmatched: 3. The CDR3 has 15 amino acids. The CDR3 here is CASSLEGAVTDTQYF. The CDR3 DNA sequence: TGTGCCAGCAGCTTGGAGGGGGCGGTCACAGATACGCAGTATTTT.

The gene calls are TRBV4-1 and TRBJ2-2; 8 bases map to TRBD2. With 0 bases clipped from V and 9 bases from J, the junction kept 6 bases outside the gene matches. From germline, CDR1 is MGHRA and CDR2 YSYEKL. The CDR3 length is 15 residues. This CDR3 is CASSQDWTSSRELFF. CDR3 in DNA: TGCGCCAGCAGCCAAGATTGGACTAGCAGCCGGGAGCTGTTTTTT.

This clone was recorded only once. This chain's CDR3 is CASSFGTSGRAVTDTQYF. The CDR3 DNA reads as TGTGCCAGCAGCTTCGGGACTAGCGGGAGGGCCGTTACAGATACGCAGTATTTT. The chain carries TRBV5-4 and TRBJ2-3, with 16 bases lining up with TRBD2. Losses at the gene ends were 2 bases for V and 3 bases for J; bases not matched to a gene: 6. This CDR3 is 18 amino acids long. Germline V gene data show CDR1 as SGHNT and CDR2 as YYREEE (reference sequence).

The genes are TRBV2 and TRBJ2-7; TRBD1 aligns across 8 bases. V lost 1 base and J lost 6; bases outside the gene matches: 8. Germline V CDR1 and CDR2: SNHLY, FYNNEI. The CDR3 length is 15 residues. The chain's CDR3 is CASSEGGTGRSEQYF. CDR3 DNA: TGTGCCAGCAGTGAAGGTGGGACAGGACGGTCCGAGCAGTACTTC.

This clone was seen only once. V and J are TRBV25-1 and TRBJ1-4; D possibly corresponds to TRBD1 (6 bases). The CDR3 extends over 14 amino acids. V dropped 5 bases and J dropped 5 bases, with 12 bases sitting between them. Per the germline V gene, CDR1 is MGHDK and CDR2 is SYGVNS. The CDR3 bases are TGTGCCAGCAGTATCGGGGGCCTAAATGAAAAACTGTTTTTT. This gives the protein CASSIGGLNEKLFF.